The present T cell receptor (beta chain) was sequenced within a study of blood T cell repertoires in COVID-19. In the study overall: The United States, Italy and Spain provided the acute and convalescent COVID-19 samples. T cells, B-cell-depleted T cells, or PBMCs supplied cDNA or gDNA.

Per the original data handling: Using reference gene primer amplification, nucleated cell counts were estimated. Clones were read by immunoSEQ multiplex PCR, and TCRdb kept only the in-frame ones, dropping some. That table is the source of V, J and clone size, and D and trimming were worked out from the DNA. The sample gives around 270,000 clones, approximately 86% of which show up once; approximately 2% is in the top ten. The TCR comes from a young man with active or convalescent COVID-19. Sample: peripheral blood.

CDR3 coding DNA: TGTGCCTGGATGAAGGGAGTGAACACCGGGGAGCTGTTTTTT. Its protein is CAWMKGVNTGELFF. The chain carries TRBV30 and TRBJ2-2; TRBD2 is a possible D gene (5 bases). Germline V gene sequence: CDR1 GTSNPN, CDR2 SVGIG (reference sequence). V was pared by 4 bases and J by 1 base, with 10 bases between. The CDR3 loop spans 14 amino acids.